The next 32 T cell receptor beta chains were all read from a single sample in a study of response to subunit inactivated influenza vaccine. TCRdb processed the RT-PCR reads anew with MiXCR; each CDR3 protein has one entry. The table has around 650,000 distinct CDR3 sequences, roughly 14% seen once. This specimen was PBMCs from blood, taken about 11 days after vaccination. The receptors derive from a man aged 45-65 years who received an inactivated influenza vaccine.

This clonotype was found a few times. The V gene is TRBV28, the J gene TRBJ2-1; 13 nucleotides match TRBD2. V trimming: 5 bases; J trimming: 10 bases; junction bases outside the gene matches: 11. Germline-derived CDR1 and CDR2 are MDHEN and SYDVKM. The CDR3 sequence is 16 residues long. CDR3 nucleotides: TGTGCCAGCAGTCCCACCTGGACTAGCGGGAGTGACGAGCAGTTCTTC. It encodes CASSPTWTSGSDEQFF.

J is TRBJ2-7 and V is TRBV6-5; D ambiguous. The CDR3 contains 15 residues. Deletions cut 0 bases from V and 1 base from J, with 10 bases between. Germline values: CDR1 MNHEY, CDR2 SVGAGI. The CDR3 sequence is CASSYSALDSYEQYF. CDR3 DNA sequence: TGTGCCAGCAGTTACTCTGCCCTAGATTCCTACGAGCAGTACTTC.

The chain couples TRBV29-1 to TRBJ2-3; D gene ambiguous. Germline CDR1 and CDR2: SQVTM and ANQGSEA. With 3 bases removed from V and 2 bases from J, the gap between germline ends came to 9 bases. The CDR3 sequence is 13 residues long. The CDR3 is CSVDSSYTDTQYF. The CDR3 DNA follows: TGCAGCGTTGACTCCTCGTACACAGATACGCAGTATTTT.

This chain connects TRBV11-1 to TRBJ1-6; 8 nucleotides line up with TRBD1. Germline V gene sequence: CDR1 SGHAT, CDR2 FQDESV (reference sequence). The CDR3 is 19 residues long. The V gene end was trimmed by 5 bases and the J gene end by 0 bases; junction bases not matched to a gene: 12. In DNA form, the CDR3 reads TGTGCCAGCAGCCGGCCGGACAGGGCGGATTCCTCCTATAATTCACCCCTCCACTTT. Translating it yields CASSRPDRADSSYNSPLHF.

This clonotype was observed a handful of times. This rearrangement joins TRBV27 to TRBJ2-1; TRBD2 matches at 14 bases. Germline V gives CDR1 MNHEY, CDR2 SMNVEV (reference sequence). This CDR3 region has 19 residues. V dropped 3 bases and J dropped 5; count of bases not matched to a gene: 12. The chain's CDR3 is CASSFGLAGGLNFHNEQFF. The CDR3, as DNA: TGTGCCAGCAGTTTCGGACTAGCGGGGGGCCTGAATTTCCACAATGAGCAGTTCTTC.

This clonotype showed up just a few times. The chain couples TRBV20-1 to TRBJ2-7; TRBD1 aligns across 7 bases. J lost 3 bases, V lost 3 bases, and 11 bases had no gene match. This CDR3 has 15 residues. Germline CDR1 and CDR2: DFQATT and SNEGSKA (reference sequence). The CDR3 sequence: CSASVLGTGDYEQYF. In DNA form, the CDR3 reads TGCAGTGCTAGTGTTTTGGGAACAGGGGACTACGAGCAGTACTTC.

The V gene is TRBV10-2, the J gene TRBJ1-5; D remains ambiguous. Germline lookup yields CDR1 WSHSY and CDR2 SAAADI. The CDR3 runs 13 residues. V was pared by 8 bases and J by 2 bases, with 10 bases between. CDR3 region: CASGVGRNQPQHF. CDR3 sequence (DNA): TGCGCCAGCGGAGTCGGGCGCAATCAGCCCCAGCATTTT.

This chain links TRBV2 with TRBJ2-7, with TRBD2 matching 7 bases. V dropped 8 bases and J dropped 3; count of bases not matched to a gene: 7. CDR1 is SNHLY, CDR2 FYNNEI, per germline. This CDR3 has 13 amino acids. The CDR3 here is CASGRDGNYEQYF. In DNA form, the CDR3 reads TGTGCCAGCGGGAGGGACGGAAACTACGAGCAGTACTTC.

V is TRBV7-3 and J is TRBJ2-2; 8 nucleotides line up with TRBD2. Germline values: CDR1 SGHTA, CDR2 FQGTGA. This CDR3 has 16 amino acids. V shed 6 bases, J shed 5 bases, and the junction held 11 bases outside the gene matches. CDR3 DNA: TGTGCCAGCAGGGACCCGGGACTAGGGATAACCGGGGAGCTGTTTTTT. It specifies CASRDPGLGITGELFF. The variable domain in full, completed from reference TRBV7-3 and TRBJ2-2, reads GAGVSQTPSNKVTEKGKYVELRCDPISGHTALYWYRQSLGQGPEFLIYFQGTGAADDSGLPNDRFFAVRPEGSVSTLKIQRTERGDSAVYLCASRDPGLGITGELFFGEGSRLTVL.

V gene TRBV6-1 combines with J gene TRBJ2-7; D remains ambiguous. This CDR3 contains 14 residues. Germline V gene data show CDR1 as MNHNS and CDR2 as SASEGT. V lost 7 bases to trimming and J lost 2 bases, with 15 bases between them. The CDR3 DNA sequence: TGTGCCAGCACCACCCCCGAGCCTCCCTACGAGCAGTACTTC. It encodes CASTTPEPPYEQYF.

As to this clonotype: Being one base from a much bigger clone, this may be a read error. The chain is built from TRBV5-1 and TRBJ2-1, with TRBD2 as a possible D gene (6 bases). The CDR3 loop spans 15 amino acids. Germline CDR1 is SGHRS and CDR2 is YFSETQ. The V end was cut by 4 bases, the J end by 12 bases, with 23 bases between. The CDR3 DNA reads TGCGCCAGCAGCCCATACCGGGGGAAAACCACTGGGCAGTTCTTC. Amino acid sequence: CASSPYRGKTTGQFF.

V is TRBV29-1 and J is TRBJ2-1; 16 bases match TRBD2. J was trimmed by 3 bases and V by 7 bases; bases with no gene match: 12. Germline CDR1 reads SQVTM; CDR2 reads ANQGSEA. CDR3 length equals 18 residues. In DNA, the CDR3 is TGCAGCGCCAAGGGACTAGCGGGAGGGCTCTACCGCTACAATGAGCAGTTCTTC. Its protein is CSAKGLAGGLYRYNEQFF.

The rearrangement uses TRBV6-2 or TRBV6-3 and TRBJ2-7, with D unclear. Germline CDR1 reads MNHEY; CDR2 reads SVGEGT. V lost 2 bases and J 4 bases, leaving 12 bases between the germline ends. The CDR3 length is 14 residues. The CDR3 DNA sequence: TGTGCCAGCAGTTACACCTCAGGCGGATACGAGCAGTACTTC. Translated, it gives CASSYTSGGYEQYF.

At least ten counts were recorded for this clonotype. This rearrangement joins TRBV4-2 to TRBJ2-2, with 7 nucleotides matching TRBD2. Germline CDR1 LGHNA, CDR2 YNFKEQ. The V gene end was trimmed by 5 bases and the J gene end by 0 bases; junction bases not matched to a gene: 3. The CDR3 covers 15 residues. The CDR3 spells CASSGAGTNTGELFF. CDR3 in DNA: TGTGCCAGCAGCGGAGCGGGAACGAACACCGGGGAGCTGTTTTTT.

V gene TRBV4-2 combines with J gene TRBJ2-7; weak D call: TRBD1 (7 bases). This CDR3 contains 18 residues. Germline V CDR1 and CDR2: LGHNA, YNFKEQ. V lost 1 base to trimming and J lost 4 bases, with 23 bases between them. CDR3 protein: CASSQGTDRWGDTYEQYF. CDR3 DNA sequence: TGTGCCAGCAGCCAAGGGACGGACAGGTGGGGGGATACGTACGAGCAGTACTTC.

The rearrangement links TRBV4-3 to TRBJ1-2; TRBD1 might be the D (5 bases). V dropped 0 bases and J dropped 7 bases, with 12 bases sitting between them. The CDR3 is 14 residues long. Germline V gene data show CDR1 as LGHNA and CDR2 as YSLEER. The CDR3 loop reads CASSQERQGLGYTF. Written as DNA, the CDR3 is TGCGCCAGCAGCCAAGAACGCCAGGGCCTTGGCTACACCTTC.

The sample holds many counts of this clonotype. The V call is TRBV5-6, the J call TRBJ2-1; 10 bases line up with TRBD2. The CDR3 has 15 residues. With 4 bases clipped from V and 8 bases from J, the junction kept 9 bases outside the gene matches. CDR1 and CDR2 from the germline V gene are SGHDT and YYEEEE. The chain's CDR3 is CASSTPTSGWDEQFF. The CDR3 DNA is TGTGCCAGCAGCACCCCGACTAGCGGGTGGGATGAGCAGTTCTTC.

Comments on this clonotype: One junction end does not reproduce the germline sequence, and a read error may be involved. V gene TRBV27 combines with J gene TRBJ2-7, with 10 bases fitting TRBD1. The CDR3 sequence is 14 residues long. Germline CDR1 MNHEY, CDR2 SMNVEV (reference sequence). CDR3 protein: CASSSDRGFNEQYF. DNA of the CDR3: TGTGCCAGCAGCTCGGACAGGGGGTTTAACGAGCAGTATTTC.

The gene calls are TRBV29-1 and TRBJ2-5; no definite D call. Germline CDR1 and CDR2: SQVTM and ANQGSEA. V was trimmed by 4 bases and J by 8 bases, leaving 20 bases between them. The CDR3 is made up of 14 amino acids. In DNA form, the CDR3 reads TGCAGCGTTGCCGGCGACCAGCAATCGGACACCCAGTACTTC. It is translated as CSVAGDQQSDTQYF.

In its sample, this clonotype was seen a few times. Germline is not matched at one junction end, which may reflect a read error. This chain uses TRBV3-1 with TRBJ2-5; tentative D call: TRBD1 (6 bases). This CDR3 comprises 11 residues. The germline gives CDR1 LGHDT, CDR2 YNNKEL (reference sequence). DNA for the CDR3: TGTGCCAGCAGCCAAGAGGGACACCCAGACTTC. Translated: CASSQEGHPDF.

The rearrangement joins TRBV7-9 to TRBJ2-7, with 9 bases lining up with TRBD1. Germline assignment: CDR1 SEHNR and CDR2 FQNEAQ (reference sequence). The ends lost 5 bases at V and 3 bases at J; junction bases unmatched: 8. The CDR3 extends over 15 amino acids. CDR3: CASSNGQGLSYEQYF. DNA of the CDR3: TGTGCCAGCAGCAATGGACAGGGGTTGAGCTACGAGCAGTACTTC. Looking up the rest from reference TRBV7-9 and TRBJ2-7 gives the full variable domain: DTGVSQNPRHKITKRGQNVTFRCDPISEHNRLYWYRQTLGQGPEFLTYFQNEAQLEKSRLLSDRFSAERPKGSFSTLEIQRTEQGDSAMYLCASSNGQGLSYEQYFGPGTRLTVT.

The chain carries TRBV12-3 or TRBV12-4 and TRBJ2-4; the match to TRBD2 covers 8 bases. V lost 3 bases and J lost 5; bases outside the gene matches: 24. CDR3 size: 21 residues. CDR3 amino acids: CASSFSKGRPTRAGVQNIQYF. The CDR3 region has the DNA TGTGCCAGCAGTTTTTCCAAGGGTCGACCTACCCGAGCGGGAGTTCAAAACATTCAGTACTTC.

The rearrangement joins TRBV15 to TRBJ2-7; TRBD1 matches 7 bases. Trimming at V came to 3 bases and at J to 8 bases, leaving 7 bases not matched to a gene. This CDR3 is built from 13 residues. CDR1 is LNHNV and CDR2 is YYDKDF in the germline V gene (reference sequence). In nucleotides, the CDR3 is TGTGCCACCAGCAGCGGGACAGCTCGCAAGCAGTACTTC. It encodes CATSSGTARKQYF.

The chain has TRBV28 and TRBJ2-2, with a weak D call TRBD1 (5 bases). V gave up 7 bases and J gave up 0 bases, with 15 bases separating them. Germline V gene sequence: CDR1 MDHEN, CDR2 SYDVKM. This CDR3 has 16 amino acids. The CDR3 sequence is CASTNLRTTNTGELFF. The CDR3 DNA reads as TGTGCCAGCACAAATCTTAGGACAACGAACACCGGGGAGCTGTTTTTT.

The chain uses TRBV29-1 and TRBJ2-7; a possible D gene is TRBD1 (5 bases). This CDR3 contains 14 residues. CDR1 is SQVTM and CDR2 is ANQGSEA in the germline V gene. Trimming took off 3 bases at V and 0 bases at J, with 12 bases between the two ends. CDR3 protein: CSVDLGASSYEQYF. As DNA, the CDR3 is TGCAGCGTTGATTTAGGGGCAAGCTCCTACGAGCAGTACTTC.

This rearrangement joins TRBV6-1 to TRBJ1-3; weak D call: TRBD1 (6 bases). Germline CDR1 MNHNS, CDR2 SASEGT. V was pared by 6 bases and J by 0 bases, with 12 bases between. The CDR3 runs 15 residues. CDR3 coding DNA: TGTGCCAGCAGCCGAGGGGGGGCCTCTGGAAACACCATATATTTT. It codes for CASSRGGASGNTIYF.

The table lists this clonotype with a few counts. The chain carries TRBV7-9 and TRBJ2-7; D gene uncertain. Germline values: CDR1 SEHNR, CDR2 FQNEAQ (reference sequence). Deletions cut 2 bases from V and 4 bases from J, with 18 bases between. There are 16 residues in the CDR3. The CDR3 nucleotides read TGTGCCAGCAGCTTATCGACAACAGAACCAAAGTACGAGCAGTACTTC. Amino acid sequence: CASSLSTTEPKYEQYF.

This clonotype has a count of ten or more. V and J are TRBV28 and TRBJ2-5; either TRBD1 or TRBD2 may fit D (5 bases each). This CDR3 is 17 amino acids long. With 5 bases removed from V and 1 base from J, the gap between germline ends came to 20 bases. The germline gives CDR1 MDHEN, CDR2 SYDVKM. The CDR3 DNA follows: TGTGCCAGCAGTCCGAGACAGAGGGCGAGGGCCCAAGAGACCCAGTACTTC. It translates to CASSPRQRARAQETQYF.

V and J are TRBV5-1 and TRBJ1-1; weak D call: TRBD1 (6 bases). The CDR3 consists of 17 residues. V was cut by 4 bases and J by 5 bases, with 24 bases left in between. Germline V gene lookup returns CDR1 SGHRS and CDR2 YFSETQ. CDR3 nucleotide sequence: TGCGCCAGCAGCCGAATCTTGGACAGTGTAGCTGGAACTGAAGCTTTCTTT. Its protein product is CASSRILDSVAGTEAFF.

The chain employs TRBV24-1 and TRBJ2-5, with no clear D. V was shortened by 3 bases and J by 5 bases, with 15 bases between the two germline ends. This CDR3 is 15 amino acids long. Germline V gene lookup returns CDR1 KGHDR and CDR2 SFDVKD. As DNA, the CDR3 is TGTGCCACCAGTGATAGCTTATCAGTTAGGGAGACCCAGTACTTC. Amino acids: CATSDSLSVRETQYF.

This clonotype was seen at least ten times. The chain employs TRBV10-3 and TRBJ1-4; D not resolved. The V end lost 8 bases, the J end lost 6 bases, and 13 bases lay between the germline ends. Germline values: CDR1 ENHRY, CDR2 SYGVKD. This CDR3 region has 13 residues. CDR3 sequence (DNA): TGTGCCATCTCCTCCGTCTACGATGAAAAACTGTTTTTT. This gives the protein CAISSVYDEKLFF.

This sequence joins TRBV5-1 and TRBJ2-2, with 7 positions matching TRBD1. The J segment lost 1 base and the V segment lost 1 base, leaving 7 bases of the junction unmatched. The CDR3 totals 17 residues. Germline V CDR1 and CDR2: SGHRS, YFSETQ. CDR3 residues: CASSLYPRTGNTGELFF. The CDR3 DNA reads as TGCGCCAGCAGCTTGTATCCACGGACAGGGAACACCGGGGAGCTGTTTTTT.